These 26 T cell receptor beta chains came from one sample sequenced in a study of human T cells and chemical hapten exposure. TCRdb redid the calling of the RACE reads with MiXCR, one entry per CDR3 protein. Of about 42,000 distinct CDR3 sequences in the sample, under 15% are singletons; the top ten hold roughly 6.1%. Specified time point: pre-sensitization, week 0. Specified treatment: therapeutic diphenylcyclopropenone sensitization with weekly scalp DPC. This material consisted of whole blood, taken in connection with sensitization to the hapten diphenylcyclopropenone (DPC). All receptors derive from a woman aged 25 to 39 with alopecia areata. Some clones in this sample may be carry-over from other donors' samples.

This clonotype was recorded at least ten times. The chain has TRBV12-3 or TRBV12-4 and TRBJ1-5; possible D gene TRBD1, 5 bases. The CDR3 spans 14 residues. V lost 3 bases and J lost 1, with 7 bases in between. CDR3 sequence (DNA): TGTGCCAGCAGTTTGGGGGGGAGCAATCAGCCCCAGCATTTT. As protein: CASSLGGSNQPQHF.

This clonotype turned up a few times. The rearrangement links TRBV7-9 to TRBJ2-1; TRBD2 agrees at 10 bases. This CDR3 is 13 amino acids long. Germline V CDR1 and CDR2: SEHNR, FQNEAQ (reference sequence). V lost 5 bases and J lost 10; bases outside the gene matches: 5. CDR3 amino acids: CASSGPGLAEQFF. The CDR3, as DNA: TGTGCCAGCAGCGGACCGGGACTAGCGGAGCAGTTCTTC.

The V call is TRBV20-1, the J call TRBJ2-7; 13 bases align to TRBD2. Germline assignment: CDR1 DFQATT and CDR2 SNEGSKA (reference sequence). The ends lost 8 bases at V and 5 bases at J; junction bases unmatched: 9. The length of the CDR3 is 14 residues. In nucleotides, the CDR3 is TGCAGTCCAAGGACTAGCGGGAGAGGCAACGAGCAGTACTTC. This encodes CSPRTSGRGNEQYF.

The CDR3, as DNA: TGTGCCAGCAGCCACCAACCCCGGGGGCTCGAGAATTCACCCCTCCACTTT. Its protein product is CASSHQPRGLENSPLHF. V and J are TRBV7-8 and TRBJ1-6; tentatively, D is TRBD1 (6 bases). The germline gives CDR1 SGHVS, CDR2 FQNEAQ. CDR3 length: 17 residues. Trimming left V 5 bases short and J 7 bases short, with 21 bases between.

CDR3 protein: CSVKPGLGTTDTQYF. Written as DNA, the CDR3 is TGCAGCGTCAAGCCCGGACTAGGTACCACAGATACGCAGTATTTT. The chain has TRBV29-1 and TRBJ2-3; 7 bases are a match to TRBD2. Germline CDR1 and CDR2: SQVTM and ANQGSEA. The CDR3 has 15 residues. V gave up 6 bases and J gave up 2 bases; unmatched junction bases: 11.

This clonotype has a count of ten or more. The chain is built from TRBV7-9 and TRBJ2-5; D is uncertain. V was shortened by 5 bases and J by 4 bases, with 11 bases between the two germline ends. The germline CDR1 and CDR2 sequences are SEHNR and FQNEAQ (reference sequence). This CDR3 is built from 13 residues. CDR3 protein: CASSDDPGETQYF. In nucleotides, the CDR3 is TGTGCCAGCAGCGATGACCCGGGAGAGACCCAGTACTTC.

There are a few counts of this clonotype. V gene TRBV20-1 combines with J gene TRBJ2-1; D ambiguous. CDR1 and CDR2 (germline): DFQATT, SNEGSKA (reference sequence). CDR3 length: 13 residues. Between the trimmed V and J ends, which lost 5 bases and 8 bases, there was a span of 16 bases. The CDR3, as DNA: TGCAGTGCTGAGGCGCCCGTCCAGGATGAGCAGTTCTTC. Amino acid sequence: CSAEAPVQDEQFF.

This clonotype was detected ten times or more. The chain joins TRBV6-6 to TRBJ2-7; TRBD1 matches 7 bases. In germline, CDR1 is MNHNY, CDR2 SVGAGI (reference sequence). The V and J ends lost 7 bases and 4 bases, in that order; junction bases with no gene match: 10. The CDR3 is 14 amino acids. Here the CDR3 DNA reads TGTGCCAGCAACCACAGGGGCCTGGCTTACGAGCAGTACTTC. Amino acid sequence: CASNHRGLAYEQYF.

This clonotype showed up many times. V gene TRBV18 combines with J gene TRBJ1-2; 7 nucleotides agree with TRBD1. CDR3 length equals 15 residues. Germline V gene data show CDR1 as KGHSH and CDR2 as LQKENI. With 2 bases clipped from V and 2 bases from J, the junction kept 5 bases outside the gene matches. CDR3 in amino acids: CASSPSLTGNYGYTF. The CDR3 DNA sequence: TGTGCCAGCTCACCATCATTGACAGGGAACTATGGCTACACCTTC.

At least ten counts were recorded for this clonotype. The V call is TRBV10-3, the J call TRBJ1-2; possibly TRBD1 for D (6 bases). The germline V gene has CDR1 ENHRY and CDR2 SYGVKD. CDR3 length: 12 residues. V gave up 7 bases and J gave up 4 bases, with 10 bases separating them. CDR3 sequence: CAINSGAYGYTF. The CDR3 DNA is TGTGCCATCAACTCAGGGGCCTATGGCTACACCTTC.

This clonotype occurred many times. The rearrangement joins TRBV19 to TRBJ2-3, with TRBD2 as a possible D gene (6 bases). The CDR3 totals 16 residues. V lost 9 bases and J lost 6, with 25 bases in between. Per germline, CDR1 LNHDA and CDR2 SQIVND (reference sequence). For the CDR3, the DNA is TGTGCCAGGCGGGAAGTGGTTGATCCCTCCACCGATACGCAGTATTTT. Translation gives CARREVVDPSTDTQYF.

CDR3 sequence reads: CASSLEMGTETQYF. The DNA for the CDR3 is TGTGCCAGCAGCTTAGAGATGGGAACGGAGACCCAGTACTTC. The chain combines TRBV7-2 with TRBJ2-5; D uncertain. Trimming stripped 1 base from V and 5 bases from J, with 11 bases between. Germline assignment: CDR1 SGHTA and CDR2 FQGNSA. CDR3 length: 14 residues.

This clonotype was recorded a few times. The chain joins TRBV28 to TRBJ2-1; D ambiguous. The V end was cut by 10 bases, the J end by 9 bases, with 10 bases between. The germline CDR1 and CDR2 sequences are MDHEN and SYDVKM. The CDR3 has 10 amino acids. The DNA of the CDR3 is TGTGCCACAAGGGCTATTGAGCAGTTCTTC. Amino acid sequence: CATRAIEQFF.

This chain links TRBV6-2 or TRBV6-3 with TRBJ2-2; the D is unclear. The CDR3 sequence is 13 residues long. Germline V CDR1 and CDR2: MNHEY, SVGEGT. Trimming cost V 2 bases and J 8 bases, with 9 bases left between them. The CDR3 region has the DNA TGTGCCAGCAGTTACGAGGATGGGGGGGAGCTGTTTTTT. Protein: CASSYEDGGELFF.

V is TRBV7-9 and J is TRBJ2-3; D is undetermined. The CDR3 has 13 residues. Germline V gene lookup returns CDR1 SEHNR and CDR2 FQNEAQ (reference sequence). V was shortened by 5 bases and J by 3 bases, with 9 bases between the two germline ends. CDR3 sequence reads: CASSPISTDTQYF. The CDR3, as DNA: TGTGCCAGCAGCCCAATCAGTACAGATACGCAGTATTTT. Filled out from reference TRBV7-9 and TRBJ2-3, the complete variable domain reads DTGVSQNPRHKITKRGQNVTFRCDPISEHNRLYWYRQTLGQGPEFLTYFQNEAQLEKSRLLSDRFSAERPKGSFSTLEIQRTEQGDSAMYLCASSPISTDTQYFGPGTRLTVL.

This clonotype has only a few counts. The J gene is TRBJ2-7, the V gene TRBV5-1; no clear D. The V gene lost 0 bases and the J gene lost 1 base, with 5 bases spanning the gap. This CDR3 is built from 13 residues. The germline CDR1 and CDR2 sequences are SGHRS and YFSETQ. CDR3 in amino acids: CASSLDLSYEQYF. The CDR3 DNA follows: TGCGCCAGCAGCTTGGACTTATCCTACGAGCAGTACTTC.

The rearrangement uses TRBV28 and TRBJ1-2; D gene ambiguous. V was shortened by 3 bases and J by 8 bases, with 10 bases between the two germline ends. The germline V gene has CDR1 MDHEN and CDR2 SYDVKM. CDR3 size: 12 residues. The CDR3 protein is CASSFLGYGYTF. CDR3 in DNA: TGTGCCAGCAGTTTCTTAGGGTACGGCTACACCTTC.

This clonotype was observed a handful of times. The V and J genes are TRBV28 and TRBJ2-4, with unresolved D. In germline, CDR1 is MDHEN, CDR2 SYDVKM. Trimming stripped 8 bases from V and 2 bases from J, with 10 bases between. CDR3 size: 13 residues. The CDR3 is CASGEGPKNIQYF. In DNA, the CDR3 is TGTGCCAGCGGGGAAGGGCCCAAAAACATTCAGTACTTC.

This clonotype appeared many times. This chain connects TRBV5-1 to TRBJ2-5, with 7 bases fitting TRBD1. CDR1 and CDR2 (germline): SGHRS, YFSETQ. CDR3 length equals 14 residues. Germline trimming cut 6 bases from V and 3 bases from J; bases unmatched to any gene: 8. CDR3 nucleotides: TGCGCCAGCATACCAGGGGGTCCGGAAGAGACCCAGTACTTC. It is translated as CASIPGGPEETQYF.

This clonotype was seen ten or more times. The V call is TRBV10-2, the J call TRBJ1-2; perhaps TRBD1 as D (5 bases). Germline V CDR1 and CDR2: WSHSY, SAAADI. The CDR3 is made up of 13 amino acids. V gave up 2 bases and J gave up 4 bases, with 8 bases separating them. The CDR3 nucleotides read TGCGCCAGCAGTGAGCCGACAGCCTATGGCTACACCTTC. Translation: CASSEPTAYGYTF.

The chain combines TRBV4-2 with TRBJ2-7; no reliable D call. The CDR3 loop spans 15 amino acids. V gave up 0 bases and J gave up 3 bases, with 12 bases separating them. Germline lookup yields CDR1 LGHNA and CDR2 YNFKEQ. In DNA, the CDR3 is TGTGCCAGCAGCCAAGAAGCCACGGCGAACTACGAGCAGTACTTC. This sequence encodes CASSQEATANYEQYF.

The chain carries TRBV5-1 and TRBJ2-1; D gene uncertain. The V gene's germline CDR1 is SGHRS and CDR2 YFSETQ. The CDR3 totals 15 residues. V lost 0 bases and J 7 bases, leaving 14 bases between the germline ends. DNA for the CDR3: TGCGCCAGCAGCTTGGAAGGAAGGGCGCGGAATGAGCAGTTCTTC. Its translation: CASSLEGRARNEQFF.

Ten or more counts support this clonotype. This chain uses TRBV11-2 with TRBJ1-6; perhaps TRBD1 as D (6 bases). V was pared by 5 bases and J by 15 bases, with 20 bases between. The CDR3 extends over 14 amino acids. CDR1 and CDR2 from the germline V gene are SGHAT and FQNNGV. CDR3 protein: CASSSTRGGQLLHF. For the CDR3, the DNA is TGTGCCAGCAGCAGTACCCGAGGGGGGCAACTCCTCCACTTT.

The chain has TRBV9 and TRBJ2-7, with 7 nucleotides matching TRBD1. Germline V CDR1 and CDR2: SGDLS, YYNGEE. The CDR3 has 14 residues. V shed 3 bases and J 3 bases; nucleotides not matched to a gene: 6. The CDR3 spells CASSGGQENYEQYF. CDR3 bases: TGTGCCAGCAGCGGCGGACAGGAGAACTACGAGCAGTACTTC.

This clonotype has only a few counts. The chain employs TRBV7-9 and TRBJ2-5, with 9 bases identical to TRBD1. This CDR3 has 13 residues. Unmatched junction bases numbered 5, after V lost 3 bases and J lost 9 bases. Germline-derived CDR1 and CDR2 are SEHNR and FQNEAQ (reference sequence). CDR3 protein: CASSLGQGEAQYF. CDR3 in DNA: TGTGCCAGCAGCTTGGGACAGGGTGAGGCCCAGTACTTC.

Many counts were recorded for this clonotype. This chain uses TRBV12-3 or TRBV12-4 with TRBJ2-7, with D perhaps assigned TRBD1 or TRBD2 (5 bases each). V dropped 5 bases and J dropped 4 bases, with 9 bases sitting between them. This CDR3 comprises 12 residues. CDR3 loop: CASSLGEYEQYF. Here the CDR3 DNA reads TGTGCCAGCAGTCTGGGGGAGTACGAGCAGTACTTC.